A single sample is the source of the 18 T cell receptor beta chains below, sequenced in a study of T cell clonality in common variable immunodeficiency. Study-wide points: Common variable immunodeficiency TCR beta sequences reportedly had fewer deletions and N-nucleotide insertions.

No cognate antigen is known for these TCRs. TCRdb's copy holds only in-frame clones and misses some; the assay was immunoSEQ multiplex PCR. Sampling found about 1,600 clones, none seen once. Sequenced material: peripheral blood mononuclear cells. The origin of the receptors is a human donor with common variable immunodeficiency.

Sample share makes this clone medium-sized. The missing CDR3 end, 3 residues past where the read stops, is filled in from the germline J gene. This chain connects TRBV7-8 to TRBJ1-5; TRBD1 aligns across 7 bases. The V and J ends lost 5 bases and 5 bases, in that order; junction bases with no gene match: 9. Germline lookup yields CDR1 SGHVS and CDR2 FQNEAQ. There are 15 residues in the CDR3. CDR3 protein: CASSQDRTGHQPQHF. CDR3 DNA (partial): TGTGCCAGCAGCCAAGACCGGACAGGTCATCAGCCC.

There are a few counts of this clone. The missing CDR3 end, 3 residues past where the read stops, is filled in from the germline J gene. The chain employs TRBV18 and TRBJ2-5; a possible D gene is TRBD2 (6 bases). With 3 bases removed from V and 5 bases from J, the gap between germline ends came to 16 bases. Germline V lookup: CDR1 KGHSH, CDR2 LQKENI. This CDR3 has 15 amino acids. The part of the CDR3 DNA that was read is TGTGCCAGCTCACCTTTGGCGGGGTCGGGGGAGACC. Its protein is CASSPLAGSGET. The CDR3 as a whole reads CASSPLAGSGETQYF. Together with reference TRBV18 and TRBJ2-5, the CDR3 gives the full variable domain: NAGVMQNPRHLVRRRGQEARLRCSPMKGHSHVYWYRQLPEEGLKFMVYLQKENIIDESGMPKERFSAEFPKEGPSILRIQQVVRGDSAAYFCASSPLAGSGETQYFGPGTRLLVL.

This clone qualifies as large. One junction end does not reproduce the germline sequence, and a read error may be involved. The sequence runs out 3 residues before the end of the CDR3; the remainder is reconstructed from the germline J gene. V and J are TRBV9 and TRBJ2-7, with 9 bases fitting TRBD1. Germline V CDR1 and CDR2: SGDLS, YYNGEE. The CDR3 consists of 14 residues. Partial CDR3 DNA: TGTGCCAGCACCGTAGGGGGGACAGGGTACGAG. It yields the protein CASTVGGTGYE. The entire CDR3 protein is CASTVGGTGYEQYF.

CDR3 DNA, as far as it was read: TGCAGTGCTAGAGTAAGCGGCTCCTACGAG. As protein: CSARVSGSYE. The CDR3, in full, reads CSARVSGSYEQYF. The rearrangement links TRBV20-1 to TRBJ2-7, with D possibly matching TRBD2 (5 bases). Sequencing ends 3 residues short of the CDR3 end; the germline J gene provides the rest. V shed 1 base and J shed 0 bases, with 7 bases lying between them. This CDR3 has 13 residues. The V gene's germline CDR1 is DFQATT and CDR2 SNEGSKA (reference sequence).

Details on this clone: The missing CDR3 end, 3 residues past where the read stops, is filled in from the germline J gene. V is TRBV30 and J is TRBJ1-4; 7 bases match TRBD1. The V segment lost 4 bases and the J segment 7 bases; nucleotides outside the gene matches: 9. The CDR3 contains 14 residues. Germline CDR1 GTSNPN, CDR2 SVGIG (reference sequence). Here the CDR3 reads CAWKRTGQSEKLFF. Incomplete CDR3 DNA: TGTGCCTGGAAAAGGACAGGACAGTCTGAAAAA.

A few counts support this clone. The read stops 3 residues short of the end of the CDR3; the missing end is completed from the germline J gene. This chain uses TRBV18 with TRBJ1-2; D is uncertain. Deletions cut 3 bases from V and 4 bases from J, with 15 bases between. The CDR3 is made up of 15 amino acids. Germline V gives CDR1 KGHSH, CDR2 LQKENI. CDR3 bases read: TGTGCCAGCTCACCCAGGTCCTCGGCGGGCTATGGC. Residues: CASSPRSSAGYG. The whole CDR3 sequence reads CASSPRSSAGYGYTF.

This clone is classed as medium-sized (0.01 to 0.1%). Read sequence stops 3 residues before the CDR3 end, and the germline J gene provides the missing end. The chain carries TRBV29-1 and TRBJ2-1; D remains unclear. CDR3 size: 11 residues. Trimming shortened V by 3 bases and J by 7 bases, and 7 bases separated the two germline ends. From germline, CDR1 is SQVTM and CDR2 ANQGSEA. The DNA read from the CDR3 is TGCAGCGTTGAGAACGGGAATGAG. Translated, it gives CSVENGNE. The complete CDR3 reads CSVENGNEQFF.

This clone is labeled as medium-sized (0.01 to 0.1%). Read sequence stops 3 residues before the CDR3 end, and the germline J gene provides the missing end. The rearrangement joins TRBV5-6 to TRBJ2-1, with D perhaps TRBD1 (6 bases). Per germline, CDR1 SGHDT and CDR2 YYEEEE. Deletions cut 5 bases from V and 9 bases from J, with 21 bases between. The CDR3 runs 15 residues. The covered CDR3 bases are TGTGCCAGCAGAAAGAACAGGGATCTATTTGGTGAG. It specifies CASRKNRDLFGE. The whole CDR3 sequence reads CASRKNRDLFGEQFF.

This clone appeared a few times. The read halts 3 residues ahead of the CDR3 end, with the missing end drawn from the germline J gene. V and J are TRBV2 and TRBJ2-3; 12 bases map to TRBD2. Germline lookup yields CDR1 SNHLY and CDR2 FYNNEI. Trimming cost V 6 bases and J 1 base; bases outside gene matches: 5. CDR3 length: 16 residues. The sequenced part of the CDR3 DNA is TGTGCCAGCAGGGAGGCTAGCGGGGGGGGCACAGATACG. Protein: CASREASGGGTDT. The complete CDR3 protein is CASREASGGGTDTQYF.

In its sample, this clone is medium-sized. The sequence runs out 3 residues before the end of the CDR3; the remainder is reconstructed from the germline J gene. The rearrangement uses TRBV19 and TRBJ1-6; D is unresolved. Germline V lookup: CDR1 LNHDA, CDR2 SQIVND (reference sequence). Between the trimmed V and J ends, which lost 0 bases and 2 bases, there was a span of 5 bases. The CDR3 is made up of 15 amino acids. The CDR3 sequence is CASSIDGAYNSPLHF. The CDR3 bases that were read are TGTGCCAGTAGTATAGACGGGGCCTATAATTCACCC.

This clone appeared a few times. The read ends 3 residues shy of where the CDR3 ends; the end is completed using the germline J gene. This chain uses TRBV2 with TRBJ1-3; TRBD1 matches at 9 bases. CDR1 and CDR2 from the germline V gene are SNHLY and FYNNEI. J was trimmed by 4 bases and V by 6 bases; bases with no gene match: 10. The CDR3 runs 16 residues. CDR3 DNA (partial): TGTGCCAGCAGGCTGGGGGGACAGGGAGAGGGAAACACC. Translation gives CASRLGGQGEGNT. The full CDR3 is CASRLGGQGEGNTIYF.

Comment on this clone: Coverage ceases 3 residues before the CDR3 finishes, and the germline J gene fills in the end. The chain has TRBV18 and TRBJ1-2; 8 bases map to TRBD1. The germline CDR1 and CDR2 sequences are KGHSH and LQKENI. V trimming: 2 bases; J trimming: 0 bases; junction bases outside the gene matches: 2. The CDR3 sequence is 15 residues long. CDR3 loop: CASSPSGGPNYGYTF. Incomplete CDR3 DNA: TGTGCCAGCTCACCATCAGGGGGCCCTAACTATGGC.

By share, this clone counts as medium-sized. The read falls 3 residues short of the CDR3 end, and the missing part is taken from the germline J gene. The chain joins TRBV7-9 to TRBJ2-1; D perhaps matches TRBD1 (6 bases). Germline CDR1 reads SEHNR; CDR2 reads FQNEAQ (reference sequence). The V and J ends lost 5 bases and 4 bases respectively, with 15 bases between them. The CDR3 loop spans 15 amino acids. CDR3 DNA, as far as it was read: TGTGCCAGCAGCGCCGGGACAAAGCCTTACAATGAG. It encodes CASSAGTKPYNE. The full CDR3 protein reads CASSAGTKPYNEQFF.

This clone counts as medium-sized. The read is 3 residues too short to cover the CDR3 end, so that end is filled in from the germline J gene. The rearrangement uses TRBV19 and TRBJ2-5, with 7 bases lining up with TRBD1. The junction had 5 bases not matched to a gene; V was cut back by 5 bases and J by 5 bases. Germline lookup yields CDR1 LNHDA and CDR2 SQIVND (reference sequence). This CDR3 region has 13 residues. Partial CDR3 DNA: TGTGCCAGTAGTTACAGGGGCCGGGAGACC. Encoded protein: CASSYRGRET. Given in full, the CDR3 is CASSYRGRETQYF. Full variable domain (missing parts from reference TRBV19 and TRBJ2-5): DGGITQSPKYLFRKEGQNVTLSCEQNLNHDAMYWYRQDPGQGLRLIYYSQIVNDFQKGDIAEGYSVSREKKESFPLTVTSAQKNPTAFYLCASSYRGRETQYFGPGTRLLVL.

This clone was seen more than once but under ten times. The observed sequence ends 3 residues before the CDR3 terminus, with the missing tail filled in from the germline J gene. This chain joins TRBV20-1 and TRBJ2-7, with 7 bases identical to TRBD2. CDR3 size: 14 residues. From germline, CDR1 is DFQATT and CDR2 SNEGSKA (reference sequence). V shed 3 bases, J shed 3 bases, and the junction held 8 bases outside the gene matches. The sequenced CDR3 bases are TGCAGTGCTAGCGCTTGGCGGGGGAACTACGAG. It codes for CSASAWRGNYE. The CDR3 in full is CSASAWRGNYEQYF.

This clone qualifies as medium-sized. The sample contains more than one DNA sequence encoding this CDR3. CDR3 DNA, as far as it was read: TGTGCCAGTAGTATCAGTTACAATCAGCCC. It is translated as CASSISYNQP. The CDR3 as a whole reads CASSISYNQPQHF. This rearrangement joins TRBV19 to TRBJ1-5; no clear D gene. The read gets to within 3 residues of the CDR3 end, and the germline J gene fills in the rest. The CDR3 totals 13 residues. V lost 3 bases to trimming and J lost 3 bases, with 6 bases between them. Germline CDR1 reads LNHDA; CDR2 reads SQIVND (reference sequence).

By frequency in the sample, this clone is medium-sized. The read terminates 3 residues before the CDR3 end, so the remaining end is supplied by the germline J gene. V is TRBV5-1 and J is TRBJ1-1, with TRBD1 matching over 8 bases. Germline loops: CDR1 SGHRS, CDR2 YFSETQ. V was clipped by 3 bases and J by 5 bases; unmatched bases: 3. The CDR3 extends over 13 amino acids. The DNA read from the CDR3 is TGCGCCAGCAGCTGGGGACAGGTTACTGAA. Protein sequence: CASSWGQVTE. The full CDR3 reads CASSWGQVTEAFF.

Comment on this clone: Coverage ceases 3 residues before the CDR3 finishes, and the germline J gene fills in the end. This chain links TRBV18 with TRBJ1-5; TRBD1 matches 8 bases. This CDR3 region has 14 residues. V was clipped by 3 bases and J by 7 bases; unmatched bases: 5. The germline V gene has CDR1 KGHSH and CDR2 LQKENI. CDR3 protein: CASSPSGGGQPQHF. Partial CDR3 DNA: TGTGCCAGCTCACCCTCAGGGGGCGGCCAGCCC.